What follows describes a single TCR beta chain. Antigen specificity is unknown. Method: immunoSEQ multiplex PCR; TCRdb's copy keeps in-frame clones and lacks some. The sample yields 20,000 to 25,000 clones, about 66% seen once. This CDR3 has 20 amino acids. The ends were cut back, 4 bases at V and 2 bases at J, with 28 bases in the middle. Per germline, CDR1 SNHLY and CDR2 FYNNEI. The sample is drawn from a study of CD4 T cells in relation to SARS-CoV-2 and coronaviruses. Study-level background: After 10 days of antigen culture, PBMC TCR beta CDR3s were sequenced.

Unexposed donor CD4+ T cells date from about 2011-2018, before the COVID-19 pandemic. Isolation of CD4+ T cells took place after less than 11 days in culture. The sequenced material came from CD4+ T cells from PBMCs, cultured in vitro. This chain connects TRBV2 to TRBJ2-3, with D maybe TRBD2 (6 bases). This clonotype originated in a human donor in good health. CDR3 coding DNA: TGTGCCAGCAGTGGTGGACTAAGGGAGGCTTTTTCCGCCTACACAGATACGCAGTATTTT. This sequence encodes CASSGGLREAFSAYTDTQYF.